This T cell receptor (beta chain) was retrieved from a study of breast tumors, draining lymph nodes, adjacent tissues. Breast cancer patients provided tissue from their axillary draining lymph nodes. TCRdb recomputed calls from the multiplex PCR reads with MiXCR, one row per CDR3 protein. Of some 200,000 distinct CDR3 sequences listed, roughly 31% are singletons. The CDR3 contains 14 residues. Germline-derived CDR1 and CDR2 are SNHLY and FYNNEI. Trimming removed 5 bases from V and 5 bases from J, with 15 bases in between. Points from the study as a whole: Most tumor T cells seemingly derive from lymph node, then expand in tumor. Tumor repertoires ranked between lymph nodes and nontumor tissue in diversity, with V and J gene preferences. Luminal-like breast cancer showed significantly higher tumor–nontumor repertoire similarity than basal-like. The lymph node origin of tumor T cells was framed as consistent with a hypothesis, not demonstrated.

This clonotype was detected ten times or more. The antigen remains unidentified. This sequence originates from a female donor with breast cancer. Some clones in this sample may be carry-over from other donors' samples. Source material: axillary lymph node tissue. The V call is TRBV2, the J call TRBJ1-1; D remains unclear. The CDR3 here is CASSNYWEVTEAFF. In DNA form, the CDR3 reads TGTGCCAGCAGTAATTATTGGGAAGTGACTGAAGCTTTCTTT.